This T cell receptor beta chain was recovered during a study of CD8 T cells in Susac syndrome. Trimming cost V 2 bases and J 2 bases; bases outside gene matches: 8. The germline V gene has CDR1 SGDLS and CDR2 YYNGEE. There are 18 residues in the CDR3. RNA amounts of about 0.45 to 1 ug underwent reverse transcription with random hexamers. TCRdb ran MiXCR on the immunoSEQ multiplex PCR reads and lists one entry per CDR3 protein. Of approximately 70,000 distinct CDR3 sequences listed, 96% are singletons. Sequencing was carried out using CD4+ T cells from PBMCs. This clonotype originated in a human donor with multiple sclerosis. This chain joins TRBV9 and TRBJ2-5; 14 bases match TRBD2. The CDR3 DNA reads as TGTGCCAGCAGCGTTGGGACTAGCGGGGGAACCTCGCAAGAGACCCAGTACTTC. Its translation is CASSVGTSGGTSQETQYF.